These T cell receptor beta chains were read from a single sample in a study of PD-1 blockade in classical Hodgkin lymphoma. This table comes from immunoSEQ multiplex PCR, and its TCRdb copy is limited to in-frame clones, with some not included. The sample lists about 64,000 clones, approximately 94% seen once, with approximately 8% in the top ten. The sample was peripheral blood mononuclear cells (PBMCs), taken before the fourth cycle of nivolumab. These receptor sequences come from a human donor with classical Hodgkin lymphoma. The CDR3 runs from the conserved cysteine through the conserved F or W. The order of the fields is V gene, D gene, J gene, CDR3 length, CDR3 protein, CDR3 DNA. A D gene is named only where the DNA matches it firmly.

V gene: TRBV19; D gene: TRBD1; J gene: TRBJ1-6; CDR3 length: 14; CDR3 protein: CASSIKTGLSPLHF; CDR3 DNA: TGTGCCAGTAGTATCAAGACAGGGCTTTCACCCCTCCACTTT
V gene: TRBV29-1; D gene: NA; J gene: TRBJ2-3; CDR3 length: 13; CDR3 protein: CSVEDLSLDTQYF; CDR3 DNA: TGCAGCGTTGAGGACCTTTCCTTGGATACGCAGTATTTT
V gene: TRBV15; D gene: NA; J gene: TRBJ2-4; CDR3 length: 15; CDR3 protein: CATSISGLAKNIQYF; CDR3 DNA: TGTGCCACCAGCATTTCCGGGCTAGCCAAAAACATTCAGTACTTC
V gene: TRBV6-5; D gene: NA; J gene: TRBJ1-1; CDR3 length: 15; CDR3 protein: CASSPGEQTNTEAFF; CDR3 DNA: TGTGCCAGCAGCCCCGGAGAACAGACGAACACTGAAGCTTTCTTT
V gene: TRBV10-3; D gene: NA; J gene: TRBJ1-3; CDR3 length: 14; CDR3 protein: CAISPDNSGNTIYF; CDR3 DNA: TGTGCCATTTCCCCTGACAACTCTGGAAACACCATATATTTT
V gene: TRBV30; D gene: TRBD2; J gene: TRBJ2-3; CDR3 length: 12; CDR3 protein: CACRTSGSTQYF; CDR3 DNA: TGTGCCTGCCGGACTAGCGGGAGCACGCAGTATTTT
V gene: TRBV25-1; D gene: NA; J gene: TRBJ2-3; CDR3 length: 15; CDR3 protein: CASSEEVGSTDTQYF; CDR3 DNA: TGTGCCAGCAGTGAAGAGGTCGGTAGCACAGATACGCAGTATTTT
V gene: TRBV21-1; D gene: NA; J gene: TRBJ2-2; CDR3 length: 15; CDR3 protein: CASSASGDGTGELFF; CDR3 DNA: TGTGCCAGCAGCGCCTCAGGGGATGGCACCGGGGAGCTGTTTTTT
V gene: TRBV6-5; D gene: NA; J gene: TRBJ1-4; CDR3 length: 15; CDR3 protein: CASSYWGYPNEKLFF; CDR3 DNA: TGTGCCAGCAGTTACTGGGGGTACCCTAATGAAAAACTGTTTTTT
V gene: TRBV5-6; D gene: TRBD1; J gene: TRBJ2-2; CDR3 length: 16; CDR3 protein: CASSWRGQGRTGELFF; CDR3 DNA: TGTGCCAGCAGCTGGCGCGGACAGGGACGCACCGGGGAGCTGTTTTTT
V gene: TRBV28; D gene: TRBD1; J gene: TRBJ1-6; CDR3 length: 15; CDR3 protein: CASSLIGQGGSPLHF; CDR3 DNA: TGTGCCAGCAGTTTGATTGGACAGGGTGGTTCACCCCTCCACTTT
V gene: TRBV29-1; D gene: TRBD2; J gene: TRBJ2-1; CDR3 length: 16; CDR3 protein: CSVEGGLAGYSNEQFF; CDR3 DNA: TGCAGCGTTGAAGGGGGACTAGCGGGATACTCGAATGAGCAGTTCTTC
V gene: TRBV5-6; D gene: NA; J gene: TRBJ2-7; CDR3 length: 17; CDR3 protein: CASSLSAPEGELWEQYF; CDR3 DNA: TGTGCCAGCAGCTTGAGCGCACCTGAGGGGGAACTATGGGAGCAGTACTTC
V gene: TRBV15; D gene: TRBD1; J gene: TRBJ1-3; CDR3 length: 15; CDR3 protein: CATRWTGEAGNTIYF; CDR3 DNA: TGTGCCACCAGGTGGACAGGGGAGGCTGGAAACACCATATATTTT